Shown below are 27 T cell receptor beta chains from a single sample sequenced in a study of OX40 agonist ivuxolimab in advanced cancers. The data were produced by immunoSEQ multiplex PCR, yet TCRdb's version contains in-frame clones alone and is incomplete. The sample carries 70,000 or so clones, roughly 92% recorded once. The sequenced sample was CD4+ or CD8+ T cells sorted from blood, obtained in a trial of the OX40 agonist ivuxolimab. All receptors come from an adult with an advanced solid tumor such as melanoma, head and neck, liver or kidney cancer.

This clone was seen only a few times. This sequence joins TRBV5-1 and TRBJ1-4; D is uncertain. CDR1 and CDR2 (germline): SGHRS, YFSETQ. The CDR3 consists of 15 residues. Deletions cut 0 bases from V and 0 bases from J, with 6 bases between. In DNA, the CDR3 is TGCGCCAGCAGCTTGGGGGGATCAACTAATGAAAAACTGTTTTTT. It codes for CASSLGGSTNEKLFF.

The chain links TRBV27 to TRBJ1-6, with TRBD1 matching over 7 bases. The germline gives CDR1 MNHEY, CDR2 SMNVEV (reference sequence). This CDR3 spans 15 amino acids. Trimming took 3 bases from V and 10 from J; bases not matched to a gene: 9. The CDR3 nucleotides read TGTGCCAGCAGTTTTCTCGACAGGGTGGGCTCACCCCTCCACTTT. It encodes CASSFLDRVGSPLHF.

V is TRBV2 and J is TRBJ2-1; D is possibly TRBD2 (6 bases). The CDR3 runs 13 residues. Germline V gene lookup returns CDR1 SNHLY and CDR2 FYNNEI. Trimming shortened V by 0 bases and J by 12 bases, and 12 bases separated the two germline ends. CDR3 sequence reads: CASSEALGGRQFF. The CDR3 nucleotides read TGTGCCAGCAGTGAAGCGCTGGGAGGACGGCAGTTCTTC.

In DNA, the CDR3 is TGTGCCAGCAGTCAAACTAGCGGGTCCTACAATGAGCAGTTCTTC. This encodes CASSQTSGSYNEQFF. The chain links TRBV7-8 to TRBJ2-1; 9 nucleotides agree with TRBD2. CDR3 length: 15 residues. Germline loops: CDR1 SGHVS, CDR2 FQNEAQ. Losses at the gene ends were 6 bases for V and 1 base for J; bases not matched to a gene: 4.

J is TRBJ1-1 and V is TRBV9; no clear D gene. The CDR3 loop spans 13 amino acids. Per the germline V gene, CDR1 is SGDLS and CDR2 is YYNGEE. Trimming stripped 0 bases from V and 0 bases from J, with 3 bases between. The CDR3 reads CASSVEVNTEAFF. CDR3 sequence (DNA): TGTGCCAGCAGCGTAGAGGTGAACACTGAAGCTTTCTTT.

V usage is TRBV5-6 and J usage is TRBJ2-7, with D unclear. The CDR3 is 11 amino acids. Trimming took off 0 bases at V and 2 bases at J, with 0 bases between the two ends. Germline V gives CDR1 SGHDT, CDR2 YYEEEE. The CDR3 DNA sequence: TGTGCCAGCAGCTTGGCCTACGAGCAGTACTTC. Amino acids: CASSLAYEQYF.

J is TRBJ2-5 and V is TRBV6-6; 8 bases are a match to TRBD1. The CDR3 has 14 residues. The germline V gene encodes CDR1 MNHNY and CDR2 SVGAGI (reference sequence). J was trimmed by 4 bases and V by 5 bases; bases with no gene match: 6. The CDR3 DNA is TGTGCCAGCAGTCGACCCCAGGGGGCAGAGACCCAGTACTTC. As protein: CASSRPQGAETQYF.

This clone has just a few counts. The CDR3 sequence: CASSILGNQPQHF. CDR3 DNA: TGTGCCAGTAGTATCCTGGGCAATCAGCCCCAGCATTTT. The rearrangement links TRBV19 to TRBJ1-5; D is unresolved. Between the trimmed V and J ends, which lost 3 bases and 2 bases, there was a span of 5 bases. The CDR3 is 13 residues long. Germline V gene lookup returns CDR1 LNHDA and CDR2 SQIVND (reference sequence). The full variable domain, in which reference TRBV19 and TRBJ1-5 provide the parts outside the CDR3, is DGGITQSPKYLFRKEGQNVTLSCEQNLNHDAMYWYRQDPGQGLRLIYYSQIVNDFQKGDIAEGYSVSREKKESFPLTVTSAQKNPTAFYLCASSILGNQPQHFGDGTRLSIL.

The rearrangement uses TRBV29-1 and TRBJ2-1; TRBD2 matches 13 bases. Germline V CDR1 and CDR2: SQVTM, ANQGSEA. The length of the CDR3 is 14 residues. The V segment lost 8 bases and the J segment 9 bases; nucleotides outside the gene matches: 10. The CDR3 DNA sequence: TGCAGCTCTCGGACTAGCGGGAGTTACGGTGAGCAGTTCTTC. Translating it yields CSSRTSGSYGEQFF.

V gene TRBV27 combines with J gene TRBJ2-2; 8 positions match TRBD1. The CDR3 totals 16 residues. Trimming took 5 bases from V and 5 from J; bases not matched to a gene: 10. Germline CDR1 is MNHEY and CDR2 is SMNVEV (reference sequence). The CDR3 here is CASSRGQDRGTGELFF. In DNA, the CDR3 is TGTGCCAGCAGTAGGGGACAGGATCGGGGGACCGGGGAGCTGTTTTTT.

The chain joins TRBV18 to TRBJ1-2; D is undetermined. This CDR3 comprises 15 residues. The V and J ends lost 4 bases and 4 bases respectively, with 16 bases between them. Germline V gives CDR1 KGHSH, CDR2 LQKENI. The CDR3 DNA reads as TGTGCCAGCTCACTAGATCGTGAGGTTCGCTATGGCTACACCTTC. It is translated as CASSLDREVRYGYTF.

J is TRBJ1-4 and V is TRBV19; 9 positions match TRBD1. Germline V CDR1 and CDR2: LNHDA, SQIVND (reference sequence). V dropped 0 bases and J dropped 6; count of bases not matched to a gene: 5. The CDR3 sequence is 16 residues long. The CDR3 sequence is CASSIDGRDRDEKLFF. Written as DNA, the CDR3 is TGTGCCAGTAGTATAGACGGAAGGGACAGGGATGAAAAACTGTTTTTT. The whole variable domain, remainder taken from reference TRBV19 and TRBJ1-4, is DGGITQSPKYLFRKEGQNVTLSCEQNLNHDAMYWYRQDPGQGLRLIYYSQIVNDFQKGDIAEGYSVSREKKESFPLTVTSAQKNPTAFYLCASSIDGRDRDEKLFFGSGTQLSVL.

This clone occurred once. This chain joins TRBV9 and TRBJ2-3; 8 bases are shared with TRBD2. With V trimmed by 4 bases and J by 0 bases, 7 bases remained unmatched. CDR1 and CDR2 (germline): SGDLS, YYNGEE. This CDR3 has 16 amino acids. CDR3 loop: CASSLGLVSSTDTQYF. The CDR3 region has the DNA TGTGCCAGCAGCCTGGGACTAGTCAGTAGCACAGATACGCAGTATTTT.

The chain carries TRBV5-8 and TRBJ1-2; possibly TRBD1 for D (6 bases). The CDR3 has 12 amino acids. Germline V gene sequence: CDR1 SGHTS, CDR2 YDEGEE. The V and J ends lost 4 bases and 8 bases respectively, with 12 bases between them. The CDR3: CASSRRGIGYTF. CDR3 in DNA: TGTGCCAGCAGCCGCAGGGGCATCGGCTACACCTTC.

The chain uses TRBV7-6 and TRBJ2-1, with D unclear. The CDR3 totals 19 residues. Germline CDR1 SGHVS, CDR2 FNYEAQ. V lost 3 bases, J lost 1 base, and 22 bases lay in between. The CDR3 spells CASSLAVLGRVGSYNEQFF. The CDR3 DNA is TGTGCCAGCAGCTTGGCGGTCCTCGGTAGGGTTGGGTCCTACAATGAGCAGTTCTTC.

This sequence joins TRBV7-9 and TRBJ2-2; D perhaps matches TRBD2 (6 bases). The CDR3 contains 16 residues. The germline gives CDR1 SEHNR, CDR2 FQNEAQ (reference sequence). V lost 1 base, J lost 4 bases, and 13 bases lay in between. This chain's CDR3 is CASSLDRGRSTGELFF. DNA for the CDR3: TGTGCCAGCAGCTTAGATCGGGGGAGATCCACCGGGGAGCTGTTTTTT.

In DNA form, the CDR3 reads TGTGCCAGCAGTTACTATGACAGCTCCTACAATGAGCAGTTCTTC. It encodes CASSYYDSSYNEQFF. J is TRBJ2-1 and V is TRBV6-6; D perhaps matches TRBD1 (5 bases). The CDR3 sequence is 15 residues long. Germline V CDR1 and CDR2: MNHNY, SVGAGI (reference sequence). Trimming removed 1 base from V and 0 bases from J, with 7 bases in between.

The V and J genes are TRBV27 and TRBJ1-2; weak D call: TRBD1 (5 bases). This CDR3 region has 12 residues. Deletions cut 3 bases from V and 7 bases from J, with 9 bases between. The germline V gene has CDR1 MNHEY and CDR2 SMNVEV (reference sequence). The CDR3 loop reads CASSFQGGGYTF. DNA of the CDR3: TGTGCCAGCAGTTTCCAGGGAGGTGGCTACACCTTC.

This clone is a singleton in its sample. The germline gene is not matched at one end of the junction; a read error may be the cause. The chain couples TRBV28 to TRBJ1-1; weak D call: TRBD1 (6 bases). Per germline, CDR1 MDHEN and CDR2 SYDVKM. The CDR3 contains 15 residues. Here the CDR3 reads CARSRGGGAVTEAFF. In DNA form, the CDR3 reads TGTGCCCGCAGTCGGGGTGGGGGGGCGGTCACTGAAGCTTTCTTT. The entire variable domain, with the rest obtained from reference TRBV28 and TRBJ1-1, is as follows: DVKVTQSSRYLVKRTGEKVFLECVQDMDHENMFWYRQDPGLGLRLIYFSYDVKMKEKGDIPEGYSVSREKKERFSLILESASTNQTSMYLCARSRGGGAVTEAFFGQGTRLTVV.

The rearrangement links TRBV5-1 to TRBJ1-2; no clear D. V was shortened by 1 base and J by 8 bases, with 18 bases between the two germline ends. The CDR3 runs 15 residues. Germline V CDR1 and CDR2: SGHRS, YFSETQ. DNA of the CDR3: TGCGCCAGCAGCTTGTCTTTTGTGGGTAGGGAAGGCTACACCTTC. As protein: CASSLSFVGREGYTF.

This clone was recorded once. The chain is built from TRBV19 and TRBJ1-1; TRBD1 agrees at 7 bases. V was clipped by 3 bases and J by 1 base; unmatched bases: 5. Germline V gives CDR1 LNHDA, CDR2 SQIVND (reference sequence). The CDR3 spans 15 residues. The CDR3 DNA reads TGTGCCAGTAGTATCAGAGGGGGCCCGAACACTGAAGCTTTCTTT. This translates into CASSIRGGPNTEAFF.

The chain combines TRBV7-8 with TRBJ1-1; 9 bases agree with TRBD1. Germline V CDR1 and CDR2: SGHVS, FQNEAQ. CDR3 length: 16 amino acids. The trim removed 5 bases at V and 3 bases at J, leaving 10 bases unmatched. CDR3: CASSPNRGRWDTEAFF. Here the CDR3 DNA reads TGTGCCAGCAGCCCCAACAGGGGGCGGTGGGACACTGAAGCTTTCTTT.

The CDR3 reads CASSLAKMNTEAFF. The CDR3 bases are TGTGCCAGCAGCTTAGCCAAGATGAACACTGAAGCTTTCTTT. The V gene is TRBV7-6, the J gene TRBJ1-1; no firm D call. V dropped 0 bases and J dropped 0 bases, with 5 bases sitting between them. This CDR3 is 14 amino acids long. Germline V gives CDR1 SGHVS, CDR2 FNYEAQ.

CDR3 residues: CSVNRGQLNTEAFF. DNA of the CDR3: TGCAGCGTTAACAGGGGGCAGCTGAACACTGAAGCTTTCTTT. V gene TRBV29-1 combines with J gene TRBJ1-1, with TRBD1 identical over 9 bases. The V gene end was trimmed by 5 bases and the J gene end by 0 bases; junction bases not matched to a gene: 4. The CDR3 is 14 amino acids. Germline assignment: CDR1 SQVTM and CDR2 ANQGSEA.

The chain recombines TRBV29-1 with TRBJ2-7, with a weak D call TRBD2 (6 bases). V was shortened by 3 bases and J by 9 bases, with 15 bases between the two germline ends. This CDR3 region has 12 residues. Germline loops: CDR1 SQVTM, CDR2 ANQGSEA. The DNA of the CDR3 is TGCAGCGTTGACGAAGCCCCGGGGGTGCAGTACTTC. It translates to CSVDEAPGVQYF.

V gene TRBV9 combines with J gene TRBJ2-5; no reliable D call. Germline-derived CDR1 and CDR2 are SGDLS and YYNGEE. The CDR3 sequence is 13 residues long. The ends were cut back, 0 bases at V and 0 bases at J, with 3 bases in the middle. CDR3 sequence reads: CASSVGYQETQYF. Here the CDR3 DNA reads TGTGCCAGCAGCGTAGGGTACCAAGAGACCCAGTACTTC.

The chain employs TRBV6-1 and TRBJ1-6; perhaps TRBD1 as D (6 bases). The V end lost 8 bases, the J end lost 9 bases, and 14 bases lay between the germline ends. The CDR3 has 13 residues. Looked up from germline, CDR1 is MNHNS and CDR2 is SASEGT. Here the CDR3 DNA reads TGTGCCAGCCAGGGGTCCCGGGGTTCACCCCTCCACTTT. Its protein is CASQGSRGSPLHF.